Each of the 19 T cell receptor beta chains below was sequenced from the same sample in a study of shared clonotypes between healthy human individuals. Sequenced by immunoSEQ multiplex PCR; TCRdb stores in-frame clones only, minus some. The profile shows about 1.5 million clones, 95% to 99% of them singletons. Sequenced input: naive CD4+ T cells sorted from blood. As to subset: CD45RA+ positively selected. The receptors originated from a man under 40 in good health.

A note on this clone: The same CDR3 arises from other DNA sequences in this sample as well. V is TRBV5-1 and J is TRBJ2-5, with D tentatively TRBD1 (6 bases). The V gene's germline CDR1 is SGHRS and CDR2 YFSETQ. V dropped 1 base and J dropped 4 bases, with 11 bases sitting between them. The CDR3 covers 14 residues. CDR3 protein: CASSLSDRRETQYF. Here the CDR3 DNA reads TGCGCCAGCAGCTTGTCCGACAGGCGAGAGACCCAGTACTTC.

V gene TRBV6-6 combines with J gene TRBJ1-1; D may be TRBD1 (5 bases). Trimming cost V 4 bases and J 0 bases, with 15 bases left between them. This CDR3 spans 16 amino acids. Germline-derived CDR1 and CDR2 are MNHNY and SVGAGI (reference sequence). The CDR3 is CASSLPIQGVNTEAFF. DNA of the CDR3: TGTGCCAGCAGTTTACCTATTCAGGGAGTGAACACTGAAGCTTTCTTT.

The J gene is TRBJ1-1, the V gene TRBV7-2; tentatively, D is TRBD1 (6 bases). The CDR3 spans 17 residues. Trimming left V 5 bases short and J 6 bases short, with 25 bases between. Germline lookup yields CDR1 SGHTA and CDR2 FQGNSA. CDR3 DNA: TGTGCCAGCAGCCCGACACCAGGGGTCGTAAGTCACTCTGAAGCTTTCTTT. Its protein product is CASSPTPGVVSHSEAFF.

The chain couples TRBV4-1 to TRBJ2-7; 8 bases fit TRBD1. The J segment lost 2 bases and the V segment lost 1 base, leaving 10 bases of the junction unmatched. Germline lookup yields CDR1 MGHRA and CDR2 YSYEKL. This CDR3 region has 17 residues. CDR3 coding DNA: TGCGCCAGCAGCCAAGTTTTAGGACAGGGACTTCCCTACGAGCAGTACTTC. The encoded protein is CASSQVLGQGLPYEQYF.

CDR3 protein: CSVDGAGGGDEQYF. In DNA form, the CDR3 reads TGCAGCGTTGATGGAGCGGGAGGGGGCGACGAGCAGTACTTC. V usage is TRBV29-1 and J usage is TRBJ2-7; 10 bases are a match to TRBD2. V gave up 3 bases and J gave up 5 bases; unmatched junction bases: 7. The CDR3 totals 14 residues. CDR1 is SQVTM, CDR2 ANQGSEA, per germline.

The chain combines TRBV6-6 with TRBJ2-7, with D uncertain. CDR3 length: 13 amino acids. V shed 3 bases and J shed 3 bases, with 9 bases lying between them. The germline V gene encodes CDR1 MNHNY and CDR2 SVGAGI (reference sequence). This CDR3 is CASSYYTNYEQYF. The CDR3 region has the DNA TGTGCCAGCAGTTATTATACTAACTACGAGCAGTACTTC.

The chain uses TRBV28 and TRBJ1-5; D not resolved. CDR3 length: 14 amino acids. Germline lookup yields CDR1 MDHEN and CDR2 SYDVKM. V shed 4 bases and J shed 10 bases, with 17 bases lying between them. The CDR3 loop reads CASSSPAGGGPQHF. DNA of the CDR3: TGTGCCAGCAGTTCCCCTGCCGGTGGAGGACCCCAGCATTTT.

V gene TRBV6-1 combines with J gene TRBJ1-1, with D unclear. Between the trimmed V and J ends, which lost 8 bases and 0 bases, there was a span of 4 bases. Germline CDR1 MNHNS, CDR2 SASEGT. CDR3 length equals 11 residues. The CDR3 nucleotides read TGTGCCAGCGTTCTGAACACTGAAGCTTTCTTT. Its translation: CASVLNTEAFF.

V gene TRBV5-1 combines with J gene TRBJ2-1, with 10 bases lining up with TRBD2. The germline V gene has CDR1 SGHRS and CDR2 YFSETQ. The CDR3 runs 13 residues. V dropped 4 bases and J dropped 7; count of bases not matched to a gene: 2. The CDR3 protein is CASSRAGGNEQFF. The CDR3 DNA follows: TGCGCCAGCAGCCGAGCGGGAGGGAATGAGCAGTTCTTC.

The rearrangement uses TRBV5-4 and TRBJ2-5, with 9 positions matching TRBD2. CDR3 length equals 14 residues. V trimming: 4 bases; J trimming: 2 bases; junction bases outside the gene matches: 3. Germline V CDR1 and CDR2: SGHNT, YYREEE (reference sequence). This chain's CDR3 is CASSPGLAQETQYF. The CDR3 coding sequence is TGTGCCAGCAGCCCGGGACTAGCTCAAGAGACCCAGTACTTC.

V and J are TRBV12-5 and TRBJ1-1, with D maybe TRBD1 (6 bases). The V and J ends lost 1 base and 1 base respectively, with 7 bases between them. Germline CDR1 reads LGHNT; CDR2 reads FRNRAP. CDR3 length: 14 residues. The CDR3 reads CASGLGGQNTEAFF. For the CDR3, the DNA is TGTGCTAGTGGTTTGGGGGGACAGAACACTGAAGCTTTCTTT.

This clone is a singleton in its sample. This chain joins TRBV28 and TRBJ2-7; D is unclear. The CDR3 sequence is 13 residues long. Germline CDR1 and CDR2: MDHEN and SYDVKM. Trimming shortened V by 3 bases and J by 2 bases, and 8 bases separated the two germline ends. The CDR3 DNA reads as TGTGCCAGCAGTTTGGTACTAACCTACGAGCAGTACTTC. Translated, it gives CASSLVLTYEQYF.

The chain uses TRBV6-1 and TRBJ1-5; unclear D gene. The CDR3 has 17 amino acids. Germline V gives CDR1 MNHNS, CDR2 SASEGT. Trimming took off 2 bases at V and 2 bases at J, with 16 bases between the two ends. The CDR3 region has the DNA TGTGCCAGCAGTGAAAGAGGGAAAGGGTTTGGCAATCAGCCCCAGCATTTT. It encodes CASSERGKGFGNQPQHF.

This CDR3 is CASSQASGDNEQFF. Written as DNA, the CDR3 is TGTGCCAGCAGTCAGGCTAGCGGAGACAATGAGCAGTTCTTC. The genes are TRBV5-4 and TRBJ2-1; 7 bases match TRBD2. The CDR3 contains 14 residues. The V gene end was trimmed by 5 bases and the J gene end by 5 bases; junction bases not matched to a gene: 7. Germline V gene data show CDR1 as SGHNT and CDR2 as YYREEE (reference sequence).

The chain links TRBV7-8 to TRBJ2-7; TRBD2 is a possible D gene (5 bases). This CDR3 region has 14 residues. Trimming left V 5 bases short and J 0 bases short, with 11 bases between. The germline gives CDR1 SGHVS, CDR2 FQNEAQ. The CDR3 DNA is TGTGCCAGCAGCAGGACTGTGACCTCCTACGAGCAGTACTTC. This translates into CASSRTVTSYEQYF.

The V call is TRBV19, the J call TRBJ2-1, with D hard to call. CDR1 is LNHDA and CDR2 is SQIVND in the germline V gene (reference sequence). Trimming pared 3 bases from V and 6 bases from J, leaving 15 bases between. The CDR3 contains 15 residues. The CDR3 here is CASSISATPTNEQFF. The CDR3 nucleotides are TGTGCCAGTAGTATCTCTGCGACTCCTACCAATGAGCAGTTCTTC.

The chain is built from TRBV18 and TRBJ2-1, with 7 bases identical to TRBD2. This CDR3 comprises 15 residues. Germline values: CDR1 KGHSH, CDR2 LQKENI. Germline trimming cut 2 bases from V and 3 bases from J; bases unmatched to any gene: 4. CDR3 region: CASSPIQRDYNEQFF. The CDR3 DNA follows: TGTGCCAGCTCACCAATCCAGCGGGACTACAATGAGCAGTTCTTC. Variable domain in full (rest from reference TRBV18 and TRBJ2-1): NAGVMQNPRHLVRRRGQEARLRCSPMKGHSHVYWYRQLPEEGLKFMVYLQKENIIDESGMPKERFSAEFPKEGPSILRIQQVVRGDSAAYFCASSPIQRDYNEQFFGPGTRLTVL.

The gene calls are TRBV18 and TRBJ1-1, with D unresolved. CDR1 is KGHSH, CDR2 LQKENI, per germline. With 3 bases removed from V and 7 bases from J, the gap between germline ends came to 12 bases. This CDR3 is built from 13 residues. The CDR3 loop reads CASSPSGHIEAFF. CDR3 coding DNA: TGTGCCAGCTCACCCTCCGGGCATATTGAAGCTTTCTTT.

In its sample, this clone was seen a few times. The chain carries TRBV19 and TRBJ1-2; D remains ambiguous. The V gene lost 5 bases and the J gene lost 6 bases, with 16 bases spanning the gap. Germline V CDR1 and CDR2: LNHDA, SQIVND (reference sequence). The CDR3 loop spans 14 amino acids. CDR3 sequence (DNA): TGTGCCAGTAGTTTACCTCGGCGTGGGGATGGCTACACCTTC. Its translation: CASSLPRRGDGYTF. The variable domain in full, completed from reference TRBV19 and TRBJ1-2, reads DGGITQSPKYLFRKEGQNVTLSCEQNLNHDAMYWYRQDPGQGLRLIYYSQIVNDFQKGDIAEGYSVSREKKESFPLTVTSAQKNPTAFYLCASSLPRRGDGYTFGSGTRLTVV.